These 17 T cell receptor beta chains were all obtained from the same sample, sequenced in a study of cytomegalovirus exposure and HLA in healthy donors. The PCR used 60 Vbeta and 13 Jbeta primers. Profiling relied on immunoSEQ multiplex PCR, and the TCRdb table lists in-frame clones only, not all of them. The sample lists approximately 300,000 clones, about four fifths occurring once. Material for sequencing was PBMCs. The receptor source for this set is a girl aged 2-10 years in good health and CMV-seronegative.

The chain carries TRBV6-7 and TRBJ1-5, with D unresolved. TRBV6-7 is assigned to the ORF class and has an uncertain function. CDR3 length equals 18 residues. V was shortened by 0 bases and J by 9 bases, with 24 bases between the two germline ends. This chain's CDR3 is CASSYSLQAVSWVTPQHF. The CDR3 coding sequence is TGTGCCAGCAGTTACTCATTGCAGGCAGTTAGTTGGGTTACGCCCCAGCATTTT.

The CDR3 bases are TGTGCCAGCAGTTTTCAGGGCTCAGATACGCAGTATTTT. As protein: CASSFQGSDTQYF. The V gene is TRBV13, the J gene TRBJ2-3, with a weak D call TRBD1 (5 bases). This CDR3 has 13 residues. Trimming removed 6 bases at V and 4 bases at J, with 11 bases between. The V gene's germline CDR1 is PRHDT and CDR2 FYEKMQ (reference sequence).

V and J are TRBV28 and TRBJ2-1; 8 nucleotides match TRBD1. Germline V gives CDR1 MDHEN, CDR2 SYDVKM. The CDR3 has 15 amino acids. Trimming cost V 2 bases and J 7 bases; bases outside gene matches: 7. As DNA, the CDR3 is TGTGCCAGCAGTTTAGTAGACAGGGGATTTAATGAGCAGTTCTTC. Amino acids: CASSLVDRGFNEQFF.

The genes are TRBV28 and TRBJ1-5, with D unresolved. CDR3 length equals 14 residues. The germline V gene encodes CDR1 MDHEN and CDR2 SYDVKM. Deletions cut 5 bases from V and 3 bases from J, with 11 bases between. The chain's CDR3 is CASSHYDDNQPQHF. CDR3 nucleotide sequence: TGTGCCAGCAGTCACTACGACGACAATCAGCCCCAGCATTTT.

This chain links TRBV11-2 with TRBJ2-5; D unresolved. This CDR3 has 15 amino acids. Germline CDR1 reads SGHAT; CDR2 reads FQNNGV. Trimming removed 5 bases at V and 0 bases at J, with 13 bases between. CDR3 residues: CASSPTSGHQETQYF. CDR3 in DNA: TGTGCCAGCAGCCCGACCAGTGGGCACCAAGAGACCCAGTACTTC.

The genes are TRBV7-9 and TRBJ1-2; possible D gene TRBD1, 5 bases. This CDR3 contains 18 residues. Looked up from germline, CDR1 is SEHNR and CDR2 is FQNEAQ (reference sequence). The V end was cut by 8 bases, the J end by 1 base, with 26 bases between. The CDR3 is CASLPQNLRPGGNYGYTF. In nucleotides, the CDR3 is TGTGCCAGCCTACCACAAAACCTCCGGCCCGGGGGTAACTATGGCTACACCTTC.

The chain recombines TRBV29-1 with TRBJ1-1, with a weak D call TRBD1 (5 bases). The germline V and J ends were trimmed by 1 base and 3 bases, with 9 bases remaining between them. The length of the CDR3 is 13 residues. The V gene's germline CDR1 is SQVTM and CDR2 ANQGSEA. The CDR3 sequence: CSVEGRADTEAFF. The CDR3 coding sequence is TGCAGCGTTGAAGGCAGGGCGGACACTGAAGCTTTCTTT.

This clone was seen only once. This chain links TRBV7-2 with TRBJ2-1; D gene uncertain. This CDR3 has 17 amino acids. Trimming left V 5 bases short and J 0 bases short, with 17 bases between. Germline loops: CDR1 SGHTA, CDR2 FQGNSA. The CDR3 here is CASSRRRPGGSYNEQFF. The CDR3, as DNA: TGTGCCAGCAGCCGAAGGAGACCCGGTGGCTCCTACAATGAGCAGTTCTTC. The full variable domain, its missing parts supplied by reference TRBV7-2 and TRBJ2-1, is GAGVSQSPSNKVTEKGKDVELRCDPISGHTALYWYRQSLGQGLEFLIYFQGNSAPDKSGLPSDRFSAERTGGSVSTLTIQRTQQEDSAVYLCASSRRRPGGSYNEQFFGPGTRLTVL.

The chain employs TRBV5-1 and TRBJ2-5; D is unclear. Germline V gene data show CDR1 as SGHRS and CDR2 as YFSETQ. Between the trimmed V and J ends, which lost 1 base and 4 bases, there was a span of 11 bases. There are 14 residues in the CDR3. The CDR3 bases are TGCGCCAGCAGCTTGTTGGGCAGATTAGAGACCCAGTACTTC. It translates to CASSLLGRLETQYF.

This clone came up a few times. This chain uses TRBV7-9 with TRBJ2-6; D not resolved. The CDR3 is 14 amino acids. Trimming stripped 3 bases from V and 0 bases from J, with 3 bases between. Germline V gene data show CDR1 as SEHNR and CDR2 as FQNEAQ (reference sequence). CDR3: CASSFHSGANVLTF. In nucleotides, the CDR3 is TGTGCCAGCAGCTTTCACTCTGGGGCCAACGTCCTGACTTTC.

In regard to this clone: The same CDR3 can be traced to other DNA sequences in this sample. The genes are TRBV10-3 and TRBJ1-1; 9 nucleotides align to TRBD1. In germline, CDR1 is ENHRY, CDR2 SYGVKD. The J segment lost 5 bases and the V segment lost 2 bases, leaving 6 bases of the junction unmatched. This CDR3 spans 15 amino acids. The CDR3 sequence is CAISEKGQGETEAFF. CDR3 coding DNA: TGTGCCATCAGTGAGAAGGGACAGGGAGAAACTGAAGCTTTCTTT.

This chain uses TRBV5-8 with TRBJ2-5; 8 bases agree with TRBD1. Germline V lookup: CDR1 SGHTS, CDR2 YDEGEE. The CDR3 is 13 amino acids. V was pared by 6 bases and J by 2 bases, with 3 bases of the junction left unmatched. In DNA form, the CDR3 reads TGTGCCAGCAAATGGGACAGGCAAGAGACCCAGTACTTC. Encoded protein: CASKWDRQETQYF.

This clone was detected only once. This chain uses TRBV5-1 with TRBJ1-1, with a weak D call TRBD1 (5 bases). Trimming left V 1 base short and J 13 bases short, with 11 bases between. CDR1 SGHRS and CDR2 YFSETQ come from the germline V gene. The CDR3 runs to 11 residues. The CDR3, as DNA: TGCGCCAGCAGCTTGTTCAGGGTAGGTTTCTTT. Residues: CASSLFRVGFF.

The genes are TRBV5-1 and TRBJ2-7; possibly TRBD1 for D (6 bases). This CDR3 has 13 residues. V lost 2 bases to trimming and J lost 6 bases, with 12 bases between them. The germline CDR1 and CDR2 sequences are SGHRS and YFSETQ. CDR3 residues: CASSFEQGGEQYF. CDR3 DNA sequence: TGCGCCAGCAGCTTCGAACAGGGTGGCGAGCAGTACTTC.

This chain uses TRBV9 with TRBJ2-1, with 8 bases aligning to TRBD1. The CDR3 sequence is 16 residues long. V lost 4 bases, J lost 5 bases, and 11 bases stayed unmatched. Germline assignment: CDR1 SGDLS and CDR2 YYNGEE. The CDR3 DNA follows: TGTGCCAGCAGCTCCACCGGGACAGGATACAACAATGAGCAGTTCTTC. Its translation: CASSSTGTGYNNEQFF.

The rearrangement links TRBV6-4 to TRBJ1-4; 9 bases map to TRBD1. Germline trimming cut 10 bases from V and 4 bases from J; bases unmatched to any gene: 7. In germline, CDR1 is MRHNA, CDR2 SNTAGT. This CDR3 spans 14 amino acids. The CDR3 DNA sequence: TGTGCCACCCGACAGGGGGGGAATAATGAAAAACTGTTTTTT. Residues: CATRQGGNNEKLFF.

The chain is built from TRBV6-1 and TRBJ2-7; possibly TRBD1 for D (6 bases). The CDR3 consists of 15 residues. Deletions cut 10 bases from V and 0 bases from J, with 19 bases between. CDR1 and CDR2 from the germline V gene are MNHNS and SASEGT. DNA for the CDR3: TGTGCCACCGCGAAAGGACAGCAATTCTCCTACGAGCAGTACTTC. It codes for CATAKGQQFSYEQYF.